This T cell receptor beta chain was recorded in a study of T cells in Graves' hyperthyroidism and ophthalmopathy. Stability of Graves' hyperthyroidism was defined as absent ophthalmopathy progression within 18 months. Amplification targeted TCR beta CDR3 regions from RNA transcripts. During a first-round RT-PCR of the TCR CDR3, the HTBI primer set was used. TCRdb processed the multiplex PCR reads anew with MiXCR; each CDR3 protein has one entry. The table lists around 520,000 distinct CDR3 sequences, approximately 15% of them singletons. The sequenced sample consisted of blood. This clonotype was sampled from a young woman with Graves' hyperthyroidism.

CDR3 amino acids: CAWSAGQGWQYF. As DNA, the CDR3 is TGTGCCTGGAGCGCCGGACAGGGGTGGCAGTACTTC. The J gene is TRBJ2-7, the V gene TRBV30, with 9 bases fitting TRBD1. This CDR3 is built from 12 residues. CDR1 GTSNPN and CDR2 SVGIG come from the germline V gene (reference sequence). The trim removed 3 bases at V and 9 bases at J, leaving 6 bases unmatched.